Following are 6 T cell receptor beta chains from one sample sequenced in a study of T-cell memory formation after mild COVID-19. TCRdb independently ran MiXCR on the 5' RACE reads; one entry per CDR3 protein. The sample includes 50,000 or so distinct CDR3 sequences, 25% to 35% of them seen just once. The sample consisted of PBMCs or a T cell subset sorted from them (not recorded which). The receptors derive from a young man who had mild COVID-19 (a few samples of this study predate the infection). Cell type and time point are not known.

The chain couples TRBV7-2 to TRBJ2-2; 14 bases agree with TRBD2. The V gene end was trimmed by 3 bases and the J gene end by 2 bases; junction bases not matched to a gene: 5. The CDR3 contains 18 residues. Germline CDR1 and CDR2: SGHTA and FQGNSA. The CDR3 coding sequence is TGTGCCAGCAGCTTCCCCGGGACTAGCGGGGGAAACACCGGGGAGCTGTTTTTT. Its protein product is CASSFPGTSGGNTGELFF.

The chain has TRBV6-2 or TRBV6-3 and TRBJ2-3; D is possibly TRBD1 or TRBD2 (5 bases each). Trimming pared 2 bases from V and 3 bases from J, leaving 9 bases between. The CDR3 is made up of 14 amino acids. Germline V gene sequence: CDR1 MNHEY, CDR2 SVGEGT. For the CDR3, the DNA is TGTGCCAGCAGTTACGGGGACGAGACAGATACGCAGTATTTT. Amino acid sequence: CASSYGDETDTQYF.

This clonotype was seen more than once but under ten times. CDR3 sequence (DNA): TGTGCCACCAGAATACTCGGATGGCCGTTCCGAAATTCACCCCTCCACTTT. Protein: CATRILGWPFRNSPLHF. The chain employs TRBV21-1 and TRBJ1-6. TRBV21-1 is a listed pseudogene. The CDR3 spans 17 residues.

A few counts support this clonotype. The chain is built from TRBV27 and TRBJ1-2, with 9 nucleotides matching TRBD1. Germline CDR1 and CDR2: MNHEY and SMNVEV (reference sequence). J gave up 6 bases and V 6 bases, and 5 bases lay outside the gene matches. There are 13 residues in the CDR3. This CDR3 reads CASRRDRGNGYTF. CDR3 bases: TGTGCCAGCAGACGAGACAGGGGGAATGGCTACACCTTC.

This clonotype was seen a few times. V and J are TRBV7-2 and TRBJ2-2; 8 bases align to TRBD1. V shed 1 base, J shed 6 bases, and the junction held 7 bases outside the gene matches. This CDR3 is 16 amino acids long. CDR1 is SGHTA and CDR2 is FQGNSA in the germline V gene. The CDR3 is CASSLERTGLSGELFF. The CDR3 bases are TGTGCCAGCAGCTTAGAACGGACAGGGTTATCCGGGGAGCTGTTTTTT.

The chain combines TRBV4-1 with TRBJ2-7; TRBD2 matches 7 bases. Trimming at V came to 1 base and at J to 3 bases, leaving 6 bases not matched to a gene. The CDR3 is made up of 15 amino acids. Germline V gives CDR1 MGHRA, CDR2 YSYEKL. CDR3 in amino acids: CASSQVPGGDYEQYF. DNA of the CDR3: TGCGCCAGCAGCCAAGTACCGGGAGGTGACTACGAGCAGTACTTC.